This TCR beta chain was recorded in a study of shared clonotypes between healthy human individuals. Study-wide background: Per donor, three plates held CD4 naive cells, three held CD4 memory, two held CD8 naive and one held CD8 memory.

Generated by immunoSEQ multiplex PCR, the TCRdb table keeps only in-frame clones and is missing some. This table has about 980,000 clones, approximately 76% appearing once. Trimming cost V 1 base and J 7 bases, with 17 bases left between them. This CDR3 comprises 16 residues. Germline CDR1 reads SGHNT; CDR2 reads YYREEE (reference sequence). Study-wide results and limits: Sequencing depth was predicted to influence how clonotypes are shared among donors.

This clone appeared a single time. Its antigen is unknown. The source material was memory CD4+ T cells sorted from blood. Subset noted: CD45RA-negative fraction. The chain couples TRBV5-4 to TRBJ1-4; no definite D call. The receptor's source is a young man in good health. The CDR3 is CASSLRGWERSEKLFF. DNA of the CDR3: TGTGCCAGCAGCTTGCGCGGGTGGGAAAGAAGTGAAAAACTGTTTTTT. The variable domain in full, with the rest retrieved from reference TRBV5-4 and TRBJ1-4, is ETGVTQSPTHLIKTRGQQVTLRCSSQSGHNTVSWYQQALGQGPQFIFQYYREEENGRGNFPPRFSGLQFPNYSSELNVNALELDDSALYLCASSLRGWERSEKLFFGSGTQLSVL.